The 27 T cell receptor beta chains listed next were all sequenced from one sample in a study of blood T cell repertoires in COVID-19. Data came from immunoSEQ multiplex PCR; TCRdb stores just in-frame clones and leaves some out. The table has roughly 90,000 clones, roughly 86% seen once. Sequences were obtained from peripheral blood. These receptors all stem from a man aged 35-49 years with acute or convalescent COVID-19.

The chain couples TRBV6-1 to TRBJ1-5, with D hard to call. Germline V gene lookup returns CDR1 MNHNS and CDR2 SASEGT. Trimming took off 3 bases at V and 4 bases at J, with 7 bases between the two ends. The CDR3 consists of 13 residues. The CDR3 nucleotides read TGTGCCAGCAGTGATGTCCCGAATCAGCCCCAGCATTTT. This translates into CASSDVPNQPQHF.

V gene TRBV6-5 combines with J gene TRBJ2-1; no definite D call. Germline loops: CDR1 MNHEY, CDR2 SVGAGI. V gave up 4 bases and J gave up 4 bases, with 11 bases separating them. CDR3 size: 14 residues. The CDR3 spells CASSSGSFYNEQFF. The CDR3 bases are TGTGCCAGCAGTTCCGGGTCATTTTACAATGAGCAGTTCTTC.

The V and J genes are TRBV7-6 and TRBJ2-1, with 8 bases lining up with TRBD2. The germline V gene has CDR1 SGHVS and CDR2 FNYEAQ. Unmatched junction bases numbered 10, after V lost 5 bases and J lost 10 bases. The CDR3 length is 14 residues. The CDR3 nucleotides read TGTGCCAGCAGCCACGGGGGGGCCCTGCAAGAGCAGTTCTTC. This translates into CASSHGGALQEQFF.

The J gene is TRBJ2-1, the V gene TRBV30; 8 bases match TRBD2. CDR3 length equals 14 residues. V shed 3 bases and J 8 bases; nucleotides not matched to a gene: 9. The V gene's germline CDR1 is GTSNPN and CDR2 SVGIG (reference sequence). Here the CDR3 reads CAWRTTGTRDEQFF. The CDR3 DNA sequence: TGTGCCTGGAGGACGACCGGGACTAGGGATGAGCAGTTCTTC.

The gene calls are TRBV5-6 and TRBJ1-2, with a possible D match to TRBD1 (5 bases). Germline loops: CDR1 SGHDT, CDR2 YYEEEE. CDR3 length: 14 residues. Trimming took 3 bases from V and 4 from J, leaving 13 bases between them. CDR3 residues: CASSYQGTGYGYTF. The CDR3 nucleotides read TGTGCCAGCAGCTACCAGGGAACAGGCTATGGCTACACCTTC.

The chain is built from TRBV19 and TRBJ2-3; 7 bases agree with TRBD2. Per the germline V gene, CDR1 is LNHDA and CDR2 is SQIVND (reference sequence). V dropped 3 bases and J dropped 2; count of bases not matched to a gene: 5. The CDR3 runs to 15 residues. CDR3 DNA sequence: TGTGCCAGTAGTATCTGGCGGGGGAACACAGATACGCAGTATTTT. It yields the protein CASSIWRGNTDTQYF.

J is TRBJ2-3 and V is TRBV5-1; perhaps TRBD2 as D (5 bases). The length of the CDR3 is 15 residues. Looked up from germline, CDR1 is SGHRS and CDR2 is YFSETQ. V lost 5 bases to trimming and J lost 0 bases, with 13 bases between them. This CDR3 is CASRLRGSSTDTQYF. Here the CDR3 DNA reads TGCGCCAGCAGACTGAGAGGGTCTAGCACAGATACGCAGTATTTT. The whole variable domain, remainder taken from reference TRBV5-1 and TRBJ2-3, is KAGVTQTPRYLIKTRGQQVTLSCSPISGHRSVSWYQQTPGQGLQFLFEYFSETQRNKGNFPGRFSGRQFSNSRSEMNVSTLELGDSALYLCASRLRGSSTDTQYFGPGTRLTVL.

The chain combines TRBV9 with TRBJ1-3, with 9 bases lining up with TRBD1. The CDR3 runs 14 residues. From germline, CDR1 is SGDLS and CDR2 YYNGEE. V shed 3 bases and J 4 bases; nucleotides not matched to a gene: 2. The CDR3 reads CASSAGTGGNTIYF. The CDR3 bases are TGTGCCAGCAGCGCAGGGACAGGGGGAAACACCATATATTTT.

The rearrangement links TRBV11-2 to TRBJ2-1, with TRBD2 matching 14 bases. CDR3 length: 15 amino acids. Germline trimming cut 4 bases from V and 10 bases from J; bases unmatched to any gene: 6. Germline values: CDR1 SGHAT, CDR2 FQNNGV. The CDR3 region is CASSSVGLAGEEQFF. The CDR3 bases are TGTGCCAGCAGCTCCGTGGGACTAGCGGGAGAAGAGCAGTTCTTC.

This clone appeared a single time. The gene calls are TRBV6-5 and TRBJ1-2, with D possibly being TRBD1 (6 bases). Germline V gene sequence: CDR1 MNHEY, CDR2 SVGAGI. The CDR3 extends over 13 amino acids. V was clipped by 6 bases and J by 7 bases, with 15 bases between them. As DNA, the CDR3 is TGTGCCAGCAGCCACCTAGGGGGAGCTGGCTACACCTTC. Protein sequence: CASSHLGGAGYTF.

V and J are TRBV4-1 and TRBJ2-3; no firm D call. CDR3 size: 15 residues. Germline CDR1 is MGHRA and CDR2 is YSYEKL. V was shortened by 0 bases and J by 4 bases, with 11 bases between the two germline ends. The CDR3 is CASSQDAPLADTQYF. CDR3 bases: TGCGCCAGCAGCCAAGATGCCCCCCTAGCAGATACGCAGTATTTT.

The chain recombines TRBV18 with TRBJ1-1; 7 bases fit TRBD1. V was clipped by 5 bases and J by 2 bases; unmatched bases: 2. The CDR3 length is 13 residues. The germline gives CDR1 KGHSH, CDR2 LQKENI. In DNA, the CDR3 is TGTGCCAGCTCAAGGGACAGCAACACTGAAGCTTTCTTT. This encodes CASSRDSNTEAFF.

The chain couples TRBV6-6 to TRBJ1-5; D not certain. Trimming took off 5 bases at V and 5 bases at J, with 16 bases between the two ends. CDR1 and CDR2 (germline): MNHNY, SVGAGI (reference sequence). The length of the CDR3 is 15 residues. In DNA form, the CDR3 reads TGTGCCAGCAGTCCATTGGACTCCCACTATCAGCCCCAGCATTTT. Protein sequence: CASSPLDSHYQPQHF.

The chain employs TRBV5-5 and TRBJ2-1; no firm D call. Germline V gives CDR1 SGHKS, CDR2 YYEKEE (reference sequence). The CDR3 is 11 amino acids. V shed 4 bases and J shed 3 bases, with 2 bases lying between them. The CDR3 DNA follows: TGTGCCAGCAGCCACTACAATGAGCAGTTCTTC. Translation: CASSHYNEQFF.

This clone has more than one count but fewer than ten. The sample holds other DNA sequences that translate to the same CDR3. This chain uses TRBV5-4 with TRBJ2-3; 9 nucleotides line up with TRBD2. After removal of 0 bases from V and 3 bases from J, the junction contained 2 bases not matched to a gene. This CDR3 spans 15 amino acids. From germline, CDR1 is SGHNT and CDR2 YYREEE (reference sequence). The CDR3 reads CASSLASGVTDTQYF. CDR3 DNA: TGTGCCAGCAGCTTGGCTAGCGGGGTTACAGATACGCAGTATTTT.

This chain joins TRBV18 and TRBJ1-2, with D perhaps TRBD1 (5 bases). CDR3 length: 12 amino acids. Per germline, CDR1 KGHSH and CDR2 LQKENI. Trimming removed 7 bases at V and 4 bases at J, with 10 bases between. The CDR3 sequence is CASCGQGYGYTF. In nucleotides, the CDR3 is TGTGCCAGCTGTGGGCAGGGCTATGGCTACACCTTC. Full variable domain (missing parts from reference TRBV18 and TRBJ1-2): NAGVMQNPRHLVRRRGQEARLRCSPMKGHSHVYWYRQLPEEGLKFMVYLQKENIIDESGMPKERFSAEFPKEGPSILRIQQVVRGDSAAYFCASCGQGYGYTFGSGTRLTVV.

The chain links TRBV6-6 to TRBJ2-1; 8 bases fit TRBD2. The germline gives CDR1 MNHNY, CDR2 SVGAGI (reference sequence). Trimming took 5 bases from V and 12 from J; bases not matched to a gene: 21. The CDR3 spans 17 residues. CDR3 protein: CASSQNGFSGKRPGQFF. DNA for the CDR3: TGTGCCAGCAGTCAAAATGGGTTTAGCGGGAAAAGACCCGGGCAGTTCTTC.

This clone was detected only a few times. V gene TRBV27 combines with J gene TRBJ1-5; a weak D match, TRBD1 (6 bases). Deletions cut 3 bases from V and 5 bases from J, with 11 bases between. This CDR3 is built from 14 residues. Germline-derived CDR1 and CDR2 are MNHEY and SMNVEV (reference sequence). Here the CDR3 reads CASSFNRVDQPQHF. Here the CDR3 DNA reads TGTGCCAGCAGTTTTAACAGGGTGGATCAGCCCCAGCATTTT.

The genes are TRBV24-1 and TRBJ1-1; D may be TRBD1 (6 bases). Germline V CDR1 and CDR2: KGHDR, SFDVKD. Trimming cost V 7 bases and J 1 base, with 9 bases left between them. The CDR3 consists of 13 residues. The CDR3 region has the DNA TGTGCCACCAGGGACAGAACGAACACTGAAGCTTTCTTT. It encodes CATRDRTNTEAFF.

The V gene is TRBV7-9, the J gene TRBJ2-1; D may be TRBD2 (5 bases). V lost 4 bases to trimming and J lost 0 bases, with 13 bases between them. Germline V gene data show CDR1 as SEHNR and CDR2 as FQNEAQ (reference sequence). CDR3 size: 16 residues. CDR3 nucleotide sequence: TGTGCCAGCAGCTCGCCTGAGGGTAGCTCCTACAATGAGCAGTTCTTC. Protein product: CASSSPEGSSYNEQFF.

The chain links TRBV6-2 or TRBV6-3 to TRBJ2-3; TRBD2 matches 7 bases. This CDR3 region has 14 residues. Germline V gene data show CDR1 as MNHEY and CDR2 as SVGEGT. Unmatched junction bases numbered 5, after V lost 3 bases and J lost 5 bases. The CDR3 bases are TGTGCCAGCAGTTATGCGGGAGTCCAAGATACGCAGTATTTT. It translates to CASSYAGVQDTQYF.

The chain joins TRBV9 to TRBJ2-1, with a tentative D call TRBD2 (6 bases). Germline assignment: CDR1 SGDLS and CDR2 YYNGEE. This CDR3 has 16 residues. Trimming shortened V by 4 bases and J by 6 bases, and 20 bases separated the two germline ends. This chain's CDR3 is CASSSKTGLLPNEQFF. The CDR3, as DNA: TGTGCCAGCAGCTCAAAGACGGGACTCCTCCCCAATGAGCAGTTCTTC. Supplemented by reference TRBV9 and TRBJ2-1, the full variable domain reads DSGVTQTPKHLITATGQRVTLRCSPRSGDLSVYWYQQSLDQGLQFLIQYYNGEERAKGNILERFSAQQFPDLHSELNLSSLELGDSALYFCASSSKTGLLPNEQFFGPGTRLTVL.

The chain employs TRBV7-8 and TRBJ1-1, with 8 bases aligning to TRBD1. The CDR3 is made up of 16 amino acids. The germline V gene encodes CDR1 SGHVS and CDR2 FQNEAQ. V dropped 3 bases and J dropped 3; count of bases not matched to a gene: 9. The CDR3 coding sequence is TGTGCCAGCAGCTTTGGCAGGGGGCTCGGGTACACTGAAGCTTTCTTT. Translation: CASSFGRGLGYTEAFF. The whole variable domain, filled in from reference TRBV7-8 and TRBJ1-1, reads GAGVSQSPRYKVAKRGQDVALRCDPISGHVSLFWYQQALGQGPEFLTYFQNEAQLDKSGLPSDRFFAERPEGSVSTLKIQRTQQEDSAVYLCASSFGRGLGYTEAFFGQGTRLTVV.

V is TRBV30 and J is TRBJ1-5; TRBD1 might be the D (5 bases). V was trimmed by 0 bases and J by 5 bases, leaving 17 bases between them. The germline V gene has CDR1 GTSNPN and CDR2 SVGIG (reference sequence). The CDR3 contains 16 residues. As DNA, the CDR3 is TGTGCCTGGAGTGTACGTGGGAGGACAAAGGATCAGCCCCAGCATTTT. Translation: CAWSVRGRTKDQPQHF.

The rearrangement joins TRBV27 to TRBJ1-1; a weak D match, TRBD1 (5 bases). From germline, CDR1 is MNHEY and CDR2 SMNVEV (reference sequence). V lost 3 bases and J lost 4, with 18 bases in between. The CDR3 runs 16 residues. This CDR3 reads CASSLGGASLRTEAFF. The DNA for the CDR3 is TGTGCCAGCAGTTTGGGCGGGGCGAGCCTACGCACTGAAGCTTTCTTT.

The count of this clone is one. V is TRBV5-1 and J is TRBJ2-1; D ambiguous. Trimming stripped 3 bases from V and 7 bases from J, with 14 bases between. Germline CDR1 reads SGHRS; CDR2 reads YFSETQ. The CDR3 runs to 14 residues. CDR3 nucleotides: TGCGCCAGCAGCTCCATAAACGCTAGGAATGAGCAGTTCTTC. Protein sequence: CASSSINARNEQFF.

The J gene is TRBJ2-3, the V gene TRBV19, with 9 bases lining up with TRBD1. The germline CDR1 and CDR2 sequences are LNHDA and SQIVND (reference sequence). CDR3 size: 13 residues. The V segment lost 10 bases and the J segment 1 base; nucleotides outside the gene matches: 3. The chain's CDR3 is CATRDRGTDTQYF. The CDR3 nucleotides are TGTGCCACCAGGGACAGGGGCACAGATACGCAGTATTTT.